This T cell receptor beta chain was captured by sequencing in a study of vaccination effects on CD4 cells after COVID-19 (dated 2022 in TCRdb). Study-wide context: To identify antigen-specific CD4+ T cell clonotypes by their expansion, the ViraFEST assay first stimulated PBMC with viral peptide pools and then applied TCR sequencing. Cultures from other donors in the study were sequenced using the Oncomine TCR Beta short-read assay on an Illumina iSeq 100. Each participant received two doses of an mRNA SARS-CoV-2 vaccine, either BNT162b2 or mRNA-1273. The study compared SARS-CoV-2 spike-specific CD4+ TCR repertoires before and after mRNA vaccination in COVID-19 convalescent patients and infection-naive vaccine recipients. The full study included 10 COVID-19 convalescent patients and a few SARS-CoV-2-naive healthy vaccine recipients. About 2.2 million PBMC per well were cultured in IMDM with about 5% human AB serum, 10 IU/ml IL-2 and gentamicin, plus 10 ug/ml peptides.

In the germline V gene (reference sequence), CDR1 corresponds to SEHNR and CDR2 to FQNEAQ. The CDR3 has 18 amino acids, counting the end cysteine and phenylalanine. Only the CDR3 portion is preserved as DNA: 54 bases, with reading frame beginning at the first base. V is trimmed back by 4 bases and J by 4 bases, and the junction contains 8 bases that no gene match accounts for. After less than eleven days of culture, CD4+ T cells were isolated with the EasySep CD4+ T cell isolation kit. Negative nucleocapsid antibody results before and after vaccination confirmed that the healthy vaccine recipients had no prior SARS-CoV-2 infection. On days 3 and 7, half of the culture medium was replaced with fresh IL-2-containing medium. Unless noted otherwise, every peptide stimulation condition was cultured in triplicate wells. Using Ficoll-Paque Plus gradient centrifugation, PBMC were separated from whole blood and then either used fresh or cryopreserved at -140C. Genomic DNA was extracted from cultured CD4+ T cells with the QIAamp micro DNA kit.

Library construction relied on the immunoSEQ multiplex PCR assay. DNA from the cultured, isolated CD4+ T cells was subjected to TCR beta CDR3 sequencing. The source study handled its data this way. Non-productive TCR sequences were removed, reads were trimmed to the CDR3 region, and CDR3s of at least 7 amino acids were retained. The MANAFEST web app was used to pick out antigen-specific clonotypes by comparing their expansion in peptide wells with that in reference cultures. For clones to be considered positive, expansion at FDR<0.05 versus reference and all other wells, an odds ratio above 5, and a frequency above 0.1% in two replicate wells were required. A clonotype was called cross-reactive if it was significantly expanded both in SARS-CoV-2 spike wells and in at least one common cold coronavirus spike condition. CDR3 similarity was assessed by Levenshtein distance with the stringdist R package, and unrooted trees were built with ape in R 3.6.1. The source is immuneACCESS, and TCRdb retained only in-frame sequences with V and J called. Part of the clones is not carried over; for the studies checked, unresolved V genes explain less than half of this, and the remainder is unexplained. The V and J calls and the clone size are those of that table, but D and trimming were determined from the DNA. Across this sample there are about 30,000 clones, with about 62% seen only once. The ten largest clones capture almost 10% of the sample.

Study-wide conclusions, independent of this receptor: Limitations of the study were the small number of convalescent patients and the absence of early post-infection timepoints. Marked clonal contraction was observed in both infection-induced and vaccine-induced clones at late post-vaccination timepoints, consistent with waning T cell responses. Among healthy vaccine recipients, nearly all vaccine-induced clones were SARS-CoV-2 mono-reactive, and just 1 of 255 was cross-reactive with common cold coronaviruses.

As for this clone: This clone's antigen is unknown. Per-nucleotide qualities are absent, and no much larger clonotype sits a single base away.

The sample here was CD4+ T cells from PBMCs cultured without peptide, taken before COVID-19 vaccination. The chain is encoded by TRBV7-9 joined to TRBJ2-3; 16 bases in the middle match TRBD2. The TCR sequence derives from a human donor who received a COVID-19 vaccine. In nucleotide form, the sequence is TGTGCCAGCAGCTCGGGACTAGCGGGAGGGTCGTACGCAGATACGCAGTATTTT. Protein translation: CASSSGLAGGSYADTQYF.